What follows is one T cell receptor beta chain and its context. This receptor's antigen is unknown. No quality values exist for individual bases; no much larger clone is one base distant. No patient had received any treatment before thyroid surgery. Using T-cell receptor beta sequencing, the researchers looked back retrospectively at clinical samples from patients, gathered between about 2012 and 2019. This sample is part of a study of metastatic and nonmetastatic thyroid tumors (dated by TCRdb to the early 2020s). About the investigation overall: Repertoires from peripheral blood and from tumor or nodule tissue samples of malignant and benign thyroid patients were compared.

The method was PCR. The data were produced on an Illumina HiSeq 4000. High-throughput sequencing was used to profile the TCR beta-chain CDR3 region of each patient. The authors processed their data as follows. Drawing on CDR3 differences between clinicopathological groups, the researchers built a classifier meant to tell apart patients with distant-metastatic papillary thyroid cancer. The Shannon index was used to measure repertoire diversity, and the Morisita-Horn index was used to measure how similar tumor and blood repertoires were. The public sequencing data were trimmed at Q25 with fastp and processed into clonotypes with MiXCR by TCRdb, which kept only in-frame beta chains. The authors' filters were not applied to this entry. Counted in this sample were tens of thousands of clones; roughly 19% of them appeared once. The top ten clones comprise under 45% of the sample. Summary of the overall study and its limitations: In both blood and tumor samples, TCR beta diversity was reported to be significantly higher in malignant tumors than in benign nodules.

The germline V gene provides CDR1 SQVTM and CDR2 ANQGSEA. V was cut back by 7 bases and J by 1 base, leaving a gap of 13 bases between them. Counted from cysteine to phenylalanine, this CDR3 has 13 amino acids. Here the CDR3 DNA is all that survives: 39 bases in frame from base 1. The chain was built from TRBV29-1 and TRBJ1-1, and possibly TRBD1, on 5 matching bases. Sequencing used blood. The source is a female donor with papillary thyroid cancer or a benign thyroid nodule (not recorded which). Some clones in this sample may be carry-over from other donors' samples. The CDR3 is CSATGGGNTEAFF. The nucleotides read TGCAGCGCAACGGGGGGGGGGAACACTGAAGCTTTCTTT.